The 9 T cell receptor beta chains given below trace back to one sample, sequenced in a study of T cell responses to AZD1222 COVID-19 vaccine. Profiling relied on immunoSEQ multiplex PCR, and the TCRdb table lists in-frame clones only, not all of them. The sample holds 150,000 to 180,000 clones, roughly nine tenths seen once. The starting material was peripheral blood, obtained 28 days after the second AZD1222 dose. The receptors shown here come from an adult who received the AZD1222 COVID-19 vaccine.

The chain carries TRBV5-6 and TRBJ1-5, with D unresolved. V lost 4 bases and J 6 bases, leaving 14 bases between the germline ends. The length of the CDR3 is 14 residues. CDR1 is SGHDT, CDR2 YYEEEE, per germline. Here the CDR3 reads CASSHREGGQPQHF. CDR3 in DNA: TGTGCCAGCAGCCATAGGGAGGGCGGTCAGCCCCAGCATTTT.

The chain is built from TRBV24-1 and TRBJ2-2; D is undetermined. This CDR3 contains 14 residues. The germline V gene encodes CDR1 KGHDR and CDR2 SFDVKD. Trimming removed 6 bases from V and 2 bases from J, with 9 bases in between. CDR3 DNA: TGTGCCACCAGTAGGACCTCTAACACCGGGGAGCTGTTTTTT. Protein: CATSRTSNTGELFF.

The chain is built from TRBV5-1 and TRBJ1-1; 7 bases are shared with TRBD1. The CDR3 runs 14 residues. Per germline, CDR1 SGHRS and CDR2 YFSETQ. Trimming cost V 4 bases and J 6 bases; bases outside gene matches: 9. The CDR3 reads CASSQKTGRAEAFF. The CDR3 DNA reads TGCGCCAGCAGCCAGAAGACAGGGCGGGCTGAAGCTTTCTTT. Together with reference TRBV5-1 and TRBJ1-1, the CDR3 gives the full variable domain: KAGVTQTPRYLIKTRGQQVTLSCSPISGHRSVSWYQQTPGQGLQFLFEYFSETQRNKGNFPGRFSGRQFSNSRSEMNVSTLELGDSALYLCASSQKTGRAEAFFGQGTRLTVV.

The V and J genes are TRBV6-5 and TRBJ1-4; no reliable D call. Germline V gene data show CDR1 as MNHEY and CDR2 as SVGAGI. The CDR3 runs to 15 residues. Trimming took off 4 bases at V and 0 bases at J, with 9 bases between the two ends. CDR3 in amino acids: CASSFKGSTNEKLFF. The CDR3 region has the DNA TGTGCCAGCAGTTTTAAGGGCTCAACTAATGAAAAACTGTTTTTT.

In this sample, this clone turned up once. The rearrangement uses TRBV7-2 and TRBJ2-2, with TRBD1 matching over 7 bases. Trimming removed 1 base from V and 4 bases from J; junction bases left unmatched: 6. CDR3 size: 16 residues. The germline V gene has CDR1 SGHTA and CDR2 FQGNSA. CDR3 protein: CASSLVATGSTGELFF. Written as DNA, the CDR3 is TGTGCCAGCAGCTTAGTGGCGACAGGGAGCACCGGGGAGCTGTTTTTT.

The rearrangement uses TRBV2 and TRBJ1-4, with TRBD1 matching 9 bases. Germline trimming cut 6 bases from V and 1 base from J; bases unmatched to any gene: 3. Germline CDR1 is SNHLY and CDR2 is FYNNEI. There are 15 residues in the CDR3. The DNA for the CDR3 is TGTGCCAGCAGCACGGACAGGGGAACTAATGAAAAACTGTTTTTT. Amino acid sequence: CASSTDRGTNEKLFF.

The genes are TRBV30 and TRBJ2-1, with D tentatively TRBD1 (5 bases). This CDR3 is built from 11 residues. Germline CDR1 reads GTSNPN; CDR2 reads SVGIG (reference sequence). Trimming cost V 2 bases and J 6 bases, with 5 bases left between them. The CDR3 reads CAWSQGNEQFF. The CDR3 DNA reads TGTGCCTGGAGTCAGGGCAATGAGCAGTTCTTC.

The chain recombines TRBV30 with TRBJ1-1; TRBD1 agrees at 8 bases. The length of the CDR3 is 16 residues. Trimming took 4 bases from V and 4 from J; bases not matched to a gene: 14. Looked up from germline, CDR1 is GTSNPN and CDR2 is SVGIG (reference sequence). The CDR3 nucleotides read TGTGCCTGGACGGGGACAGGTCGCCCAGGGGGCACTGAAGCTTTCTTT. Translation gives CAWTGTGRPGGTEAFF.

This chain connects TRBV7-3 to TRBJ2-1; the D gene could be TRBD1 or TRBD2 (5 bases each). The CDR3 sequence is 14 residues long. V lost 5 bases and J 9 bases, leaving 17 bases between the germline ends. Germline CDR1 SGHTA, CDR2 FQGTGA. CDR3 loop: CASSPGTSWGEQFF. DNA of the CDR3: TGTGCCAGCAGCCCCGGGACCAGTTGGGGTGAGCAGTTCTTC.